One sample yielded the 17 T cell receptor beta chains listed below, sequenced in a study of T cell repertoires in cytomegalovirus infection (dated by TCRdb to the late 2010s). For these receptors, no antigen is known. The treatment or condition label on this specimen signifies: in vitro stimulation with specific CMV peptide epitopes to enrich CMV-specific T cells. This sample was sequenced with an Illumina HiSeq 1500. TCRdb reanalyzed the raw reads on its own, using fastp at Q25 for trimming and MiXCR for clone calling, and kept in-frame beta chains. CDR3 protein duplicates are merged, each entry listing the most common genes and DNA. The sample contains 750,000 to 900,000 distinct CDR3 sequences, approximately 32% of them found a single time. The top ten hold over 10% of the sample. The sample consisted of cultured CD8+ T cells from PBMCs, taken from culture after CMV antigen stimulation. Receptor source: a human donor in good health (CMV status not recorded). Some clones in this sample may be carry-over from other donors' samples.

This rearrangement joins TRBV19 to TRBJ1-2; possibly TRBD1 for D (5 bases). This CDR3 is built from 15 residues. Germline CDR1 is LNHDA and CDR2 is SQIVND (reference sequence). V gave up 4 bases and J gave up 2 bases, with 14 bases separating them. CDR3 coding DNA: TGTGCCAGTAGTAACCGACAGTCCTTCAACTATGGCTACACCTTC. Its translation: CASSNRQSFNYGYTF.

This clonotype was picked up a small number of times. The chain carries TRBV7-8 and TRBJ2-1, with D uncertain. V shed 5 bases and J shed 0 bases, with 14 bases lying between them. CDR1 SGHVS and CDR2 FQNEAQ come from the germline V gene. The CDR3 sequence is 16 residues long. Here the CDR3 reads CASSRDALDSYNEQFF. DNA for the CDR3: TGTGCCAGCAGCCGAGACGCCTTGGACTCCTACAATGAGCAGTTCTTC.

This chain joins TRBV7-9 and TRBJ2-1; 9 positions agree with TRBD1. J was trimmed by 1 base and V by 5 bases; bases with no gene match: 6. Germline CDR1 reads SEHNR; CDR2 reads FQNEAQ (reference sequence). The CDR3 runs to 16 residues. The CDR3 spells CASSPRTGVSYNEQFF. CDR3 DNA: TGTGCCAGCAGCCCTCGGACAGGGGTATCCTACAATGAGCAGTTCTTC.

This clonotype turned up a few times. CDR3 sequence reads: CASSLGQGNSYEQYF. The CDR3 nucleotides read TGTGCCAGCAGCTTAGGACAGGGCAACTCCTACGAGCAGTACTTC. The genes are TRBV7-9 and TRBJ2-7; the match to TRBD1 covers 7 bases. The V and J ends lost 1 base and 0 bases, in that order; junction bases with no gene match: 3. CDR3 length: 15 residues. The germline V gene has CDR1 SEHNR and CDR2 FQNEAQ (reference sequence). Drawing the rest from reference TRBV7-9 and TRBJ2-7, the complete variable domain is DTGVSQNPRHKITKRGQNVTFRCDPISEHNRLYWYRQTLGQGPEFLTYFQNEAQLEKSRLLSDRFSAERPKGSFSTLEIQRTEQGDSAMYLCASSLGQGNSYEQYFGPGTRLTVT.

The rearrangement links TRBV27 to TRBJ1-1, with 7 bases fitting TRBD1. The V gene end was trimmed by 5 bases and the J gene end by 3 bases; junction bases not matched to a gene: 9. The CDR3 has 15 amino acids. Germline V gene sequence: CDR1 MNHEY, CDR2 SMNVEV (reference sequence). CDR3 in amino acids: CASSTHRGGDTEAFF. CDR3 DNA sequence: TGTGCCAGCAGTACTCACAGGGGAGGGGACACTGAAGCTTTCTTT.

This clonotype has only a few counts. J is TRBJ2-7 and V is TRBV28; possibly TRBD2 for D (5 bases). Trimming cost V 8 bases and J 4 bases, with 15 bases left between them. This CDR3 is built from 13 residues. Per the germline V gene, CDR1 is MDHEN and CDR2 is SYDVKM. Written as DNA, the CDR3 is TGTGCCAGCCGCGGACTTATGGAGTACGAGCAGTACGTC. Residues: CASRGLMEYEQYV.

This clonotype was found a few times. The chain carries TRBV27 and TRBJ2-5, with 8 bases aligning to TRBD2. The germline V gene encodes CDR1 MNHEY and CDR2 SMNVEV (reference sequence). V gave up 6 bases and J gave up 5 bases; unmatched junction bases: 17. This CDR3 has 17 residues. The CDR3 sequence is CASSLRRGTRGVETQYF. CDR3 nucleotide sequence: TGTGCCAGCAGCTTGCGAAGGGGGACTAGAGGGGTCGAGACCCAGTACTTC.

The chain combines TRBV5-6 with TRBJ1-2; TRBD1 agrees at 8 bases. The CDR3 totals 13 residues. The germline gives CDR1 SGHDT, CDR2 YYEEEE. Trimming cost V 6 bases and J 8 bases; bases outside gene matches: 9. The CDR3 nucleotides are TGTGCCAGCACCCCAGGGGGCGCTCGGGGCTACACCTTC. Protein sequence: CASTPGGARGYTF.

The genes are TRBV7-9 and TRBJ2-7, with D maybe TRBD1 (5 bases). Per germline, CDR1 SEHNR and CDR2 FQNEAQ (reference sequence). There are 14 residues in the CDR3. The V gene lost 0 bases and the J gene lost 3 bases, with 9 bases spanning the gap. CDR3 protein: CASSLAGQNYEQYV. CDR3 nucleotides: TGTGCCAGCAGCTTAGCGGGGCAGAACTACGAGCAGTACGTC.

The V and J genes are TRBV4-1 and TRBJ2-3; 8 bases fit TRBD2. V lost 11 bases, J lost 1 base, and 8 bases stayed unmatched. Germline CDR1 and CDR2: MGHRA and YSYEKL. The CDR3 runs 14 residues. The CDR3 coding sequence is TGCGCCGCCAAGGAGACTAGCGGCACAGATACGCAGTATTTT. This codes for CAAKETSGTDTQYF.

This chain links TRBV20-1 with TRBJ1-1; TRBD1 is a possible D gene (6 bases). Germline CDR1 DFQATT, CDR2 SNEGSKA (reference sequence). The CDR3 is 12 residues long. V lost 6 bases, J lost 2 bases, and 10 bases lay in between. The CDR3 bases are TGCAGTGCCTGGGACATCAACACTGAAGCTTTCTTT. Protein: CSAWDINTEAFF.

The CDR3 coding sequence is TGTGCCAGCAGCGTGTCGAGGGAGCCAGAGACCCAGTACTTC. Its protein product is CASSVSREPETQYF. V and J are TRBV9 and TRBJ2-5, with a tentative D call TRBD2 (5 bases). Germline CDR1 reads SGDLS; CDR2 reads YYNGEE. V lost 2 bases to trimming and J lost 4 bases, with 12 bases between them. The CDR3 is 14 amino acids.

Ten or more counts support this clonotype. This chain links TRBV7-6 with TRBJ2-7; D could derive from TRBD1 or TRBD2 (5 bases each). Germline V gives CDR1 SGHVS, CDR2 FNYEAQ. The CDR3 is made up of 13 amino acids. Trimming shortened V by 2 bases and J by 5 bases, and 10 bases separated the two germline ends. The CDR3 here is CASSLKGSDEQYF. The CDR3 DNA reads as TGTGCCAGCAGCTTAAAGGGGAGCGACGAGCAGTACTTC.

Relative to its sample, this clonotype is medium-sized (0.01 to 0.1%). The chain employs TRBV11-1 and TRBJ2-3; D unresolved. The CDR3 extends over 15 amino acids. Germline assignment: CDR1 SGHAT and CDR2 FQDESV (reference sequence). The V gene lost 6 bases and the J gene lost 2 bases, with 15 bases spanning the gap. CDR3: CASRSGLPVTDTQYF. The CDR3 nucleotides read TGTGCCAGCAGATCCGGCCTACCCGTCACAGATACGCAGTATTTT.

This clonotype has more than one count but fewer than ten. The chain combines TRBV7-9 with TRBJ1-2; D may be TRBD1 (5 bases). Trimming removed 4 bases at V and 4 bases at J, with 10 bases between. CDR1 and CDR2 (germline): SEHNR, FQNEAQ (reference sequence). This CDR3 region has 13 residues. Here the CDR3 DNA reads TGTGCCAGCAGCTCGGGGGTCGGCTATGGCTACACCTTC. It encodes CASSSGVGYGYTF.

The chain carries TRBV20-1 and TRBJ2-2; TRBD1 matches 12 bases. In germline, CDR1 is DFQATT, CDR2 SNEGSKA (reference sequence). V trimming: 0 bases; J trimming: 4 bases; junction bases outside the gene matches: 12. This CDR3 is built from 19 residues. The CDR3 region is CSARDSGTGGLRSTGELFF. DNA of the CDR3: TGCAGTGCTAGAGATTCCGGGACAGGGGGCCTTCGGAGCACCGGGGAGCTGTTTTTT.

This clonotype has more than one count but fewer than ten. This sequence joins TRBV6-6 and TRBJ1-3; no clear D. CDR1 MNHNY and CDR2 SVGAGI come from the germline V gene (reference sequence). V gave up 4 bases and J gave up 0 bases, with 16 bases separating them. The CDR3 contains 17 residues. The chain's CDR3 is CASSFVSGEDSGNTIYF. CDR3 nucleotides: TGTGCCAGCAGTTTCGTCAGTGGGGAGGACTCTGGAAACACCATATATTTT.